Sequencing of this T cell receptor beta chain was carried out in a study of blood T cell repertoires in COVID-19. Germline lookup yields CDR1 SGDLS and CDR2 YYNGEE. CDR3 length equals 16 residues. V gave up 3 bases and J gave up 5 bases; unmatched junction bases: 7. Authors' methods: Reference gene primers were amplified, and this amplification served to estimate nucleated cell counts. Method: immunoSEQ multiplex PCR; TCRdb's copy keeps in-frame clones and lacks some. The V and J calls and clone size were taken over from that table, and D and trimming were inferred from the DNA. The data hold 120,000 to 150,000 clones, with 75% to 90% observed a single time.

This sequence originates from a man aged 50-60 years who had recovered from COVID-19. The genes are TRBV9 and TRBJ2-5; TRBD2 agrees at 13 bases. The specimen sequenced was peripheral blood. CDR3 sequence reads: CASSATSGGAWETQYF. The CDR3 DNA reads TGTGCCAGCAGCGCAACTAGCGGGGGGGCTTGGGAGACCCAGTACTTC.